This T cell receptor beta chain derives from a study of blood T cell repertoires in COVID-19. Measured with immunoSEQ multiplex PCR; TCRdb has only the in-frame clones, and not every one. The table includes about 190,000 clones, around four fifths detected once. The germline CDR1 and CDR2 sequences are SGHRS and YFSETQ. The CDR3 sequence is 15 residues long. The V end lost 7 bases, the J end lost 5 bases, and 18 bases lay between the germline ends. The chain has TRBV5-1 and TRBJ1-4, with a tentative D call TRBD1 (6 bases). The source is a human donor in a cohort sampled during active COVID-19. The sample comprised peripheral blood. Here the CDR3 reads CASRMDGQINEKLFF. DNA of the CDR3: TGCGCCAGCCGCATGGACGGACAGATCAATGAAAAACTGTTTTTT.